This T cell receptor beta chain comes out of a study of identical twins. MiXCR, applied by TCRdb to the 5' RACE reads, yields one record per CDR3 protein. The sample consists of fewer than 550,000 distinct CDR3 sequences, over 12% of them appearing once. In this sample, this clonotype turned up a few times. These data were also filed under a second study, of yellow fever vaccine responses in identical twins. That source adds: Twins' vaccine T cell response reportedly gave the appearance of partial convergence and partial personalization.

The sequence came from a woman under 30 in good health. The sequenced sample consisted of CD4+ T cells sorted from blood.

This chain's CDR3 is CASSFRTSGSHTQYF. The CDR3 region has the DNA TGTGCCAGCAGCTTCCGGACTAGCGGGAGTCATACGCAGTATTTT. The chain has TRBV11-3 and TRBJ2-3; the match to TRBD2 covers 13 bases. V lost 3 bases to trimming and J lost 7 bases; unmatched junction nucleotides: 4. This CDR3 is 15 amino acids long. Germline assignment: CDR1 SGHNT and CDR2 YENEEA.